Presented here are 25 T cell receptor beta chains from one specimen sequenced in a study of T cells after somatic rescue of genetic block. Libraries were prepared by immunoSEQ multiplex PCR; TCRdb keeps only in-frame clonotypes and omits some of them. The table has 80,000 to 100,000 clones, about nine tenths seen once. The specimen sequenced was peripheral blood mononuclear cells (PBMCs). These receptors originate from a woman between 18 and 29 years old.

In this sample, this clone turned up once. V and J are TRBV6-1 and TRBJ2-1; D perhaps matches TRBD2 (6 bases). Germline CDR1 reads MNHNS; CDR2 reads SASEGT. The CDR3 runs to 14 residues. V was cut by 2 bases and J by 5 bases, with 10 bases left in between. Here the CDR3 DNA reads TGTGCCAGCAGTGAAACGGGACTTAACAATGAGCAGTTCTTC. This sequence encodes CASSETGLNNEQFF.

The chain employs TRBV2 and TRBJ2-5; 13 positions match TRBD2. V lost 6 bases to trimming and J lost 2 bases; unmatched junction nucleotides: 6. The germline CDR1 and CDR2 sequences are SNHLY and FYNNEI. CDR3 length equals 16 residues. DNA for the CDR3: TGTGCCAGCAGCGGGGGGACTAGCGGGACACAAGAGACCCAGTACTTC. It yields the protein CASSGGTSGTQETQYF.

There are a few counts of this clone. This sequence joins TRBV6-4 and TRBJ1-6, with 8 nucleotides matching TRBD1. CDR3 length: 14 amino acids. Germline assignment: CDR1 MRHNA and CDR2 SNTAGT. With 0 bases clipped from V and 9 bases from J, the junction kept 1 base outside the gene matches. The CDR3 spells CASSDSTGGSPLHF. The CDR3 bases are TGTGCCAGCAGTGACTCAACAGGGGGTTCACCCCTCCACTTT.

The chain carries TRBV11-1 and TRBJ1-2; perhaps TRBD1 as D (5 bases). Looked up from germline, CDR1 is SGHAT and CDR2 is FQDESV (reference sequence). The length of the CDR3 is 13 residues. The V gene lost 5 bases and the J gene lost 2 bases, with 9 bases spanning the gap. CDR3 sequence reads: CASSLTENYGYTF. The CDR3 nucleotides are TGTGCCAGCAGCCTGACAGAGAACTATGGCTACACCTTC.

V and J are TRBV13 and TRBJ2-1; 9 positions match TRBD1. V lost 5 bases to trimming and J lost 7 bases; unmatched junction nucleotides: 21. CDR1 and CDR2 from the germline V gene are PRHDT and FYEKMQ (reference sequence). The CDR3 contains 19 residues. CDR3 DNA: TGTGCCAGCAGCCTCCTTCTGGAACAGGGGGCGGGAGCGCGGAATGAGCAGTTCTTC. Its translation: CASSLLLEQGAGARNEQFF.

This clone was seen only a few times. The CDR3 region is CASSLVPGGSTDTQYF. In DNA form, the CDR3 reads TGTGCCAGCAGCTTGGTGCCGGGAGGGAGCACAGATACGCAGTATTTT. This rearrangement joins TRBV5-5 to TRBJ2-3; 8 bases match TRBD2. Looked up from germline, CDR1 is SGHKS and CDR2 is YYEKEE (reference sequence). V shed 0 bases and J 0 bases; nucleotides not matched to a gene: 3. This CDR3 is 16 amino acids long.

This clone has just a few counts. This sequence joins TRBV5-1 and TRBJ2-1, with 11 bases lining up with TRBD2. This CDR3 has 17 amino acids. CDR1 is SGHRS, CDR2 YFSETQ, per germline. With V trimmed by 2 bases and J by 6 bases, 10 bases remained unmatched. This CDR3 is CASSFNSGRAGSNEQFF. The CDR3 DNA reads TGCGCCAGCAGCTTCAATAGCGGGAGGGCAGGTAGCAATGAGCAGTTCTTC.

The chain is built from TRBV6-1 and TRBJ1-1; D is unclear. The CDR3 has 12 amino acids. V lost 4 bases, J lost 4 bases, and 7 bases lay in between. The V gene's germline CDR1 is MNHNS and CDR2 SASEGT. The CDR3: CASSVTATEAFF. The CDR3 DNA reads as TGTGCCAGCAGTGTAACCGCCACTGAAGCTTTCTTT.

The CDR3 bases are TGTGCCACTAGACAGGGACCGGCCTATAATTCACCCCTCCACTTT. Protein sequence: CATRQGPAYNSPLHF. The chain couples TRBV11-2 to TRBJ1-6, with 7 positions matching TRBD1. V lost 10 bases and J lost 2; bases outside the gene matches: 8. Germline CDR1 reads SGHAT; CDR2 reads FQNNGV. The CDR3 loop spans 15 amino acids. Using reference TRBV11-2 and TRBJ1-6 for the parts outside the CDR3, the full variable domain is EAGVAQSPRYKIIEKRQSVAFWCNPISGHATLYWYQQILGQGPKLLIQFQNNGVVDDSQLPKDRFSAERLKGVDSTLKIQPAKLEDSAVYLCATRQGPAYNSPLHFGNGTRLTVT.

The rearrangement links TRBV13 to TRBJ2-1; no definite D call. The CDR3 length is 15 residues. V lost 1 base, J lost 0 bases, and 7 bases lay in between. Looked up from germline, CDR1 is PRHDT and CDR2 is FYEKMQ (reference sequence). In nucleotides, the CDR3 is TGTGCCAGCAGCTTAGCCGAGAGCTCCTACAATGAGCAGTTCTTC. Its translation: CASSLAESSYNEQFF.

This clone was seen only a few times. This chain links TRBV6-1 with TRBJ1-1; TRBD1 matches 7 bases. Germline V gene lookup returns CDR1 MNHNS and CDR2 SASEGT. J lost 0 bases, V lost 9 bases, and 10 bases had no gene match. The CDR3 is made up of 15 amino acids. In DNA form, the CDR3 reads TGTGCCAGTAGGGGGCAGGGCATCTTGAACACTGAAGCTTTCTTT. Protein product: CASRGQGILNTEAFF.

The CDR3 protein is CASSVTGVNVYEQYF. In DNA, the CDR3 is TGTGCCAGCAGTGTGACAGGGGTAAACGTCTACGAGCAGTACTTC. The chain is built from TRBV6-1 and TRBJ2-7; 8 bases align to TRBD1. The CDR3 covers 15 residues. Germline CDR1 is MNHNS and CDR2 is SASEGT. V shed 4 bases and J 3 bases; nucleotides not matched to a gene: 8.

J is TRBJ2-5 and V is TRBV12-5; D ambiguous. Trimming stripped 5 bases from V and 5 bases from J, with 6 bases between. This CDR3 region has 11 residues. The V gene's germline CDR1 is LGHNT and CDR2 FRNRAP. CDR3 residues: CASGGWETQYF. The CDR3 DNA sequence: TGTGCTAGTGGTGGGTGGGAGACCCAGTACTTC.

A few counts support this clone. This chain uses TRBV6-4 with TRBJ2-2, with no clear D. The CDR3 runs 13 residues. The V and J ends lost 2 bases and 1 base respectively, with 2 bases between them. The germline CDR1 and CDR2 sequences are MRHNA and SNTAGT. The CDR3 spells CASSDGNTGELFF. The DNA for the CDR3 is TGTGCCAGCAGTGACGGGAACACCGGGGAGCTGTTTTTT.

The genes are TRBV11-2 and TRBJ2-7; 14 nucleotides match TRBD2. V lost 4 bases and J lost 6; bases outside the gene matches: 11. Germline CDR1 and CDR2: SGHAT and FQNNGV. The CDR3 is 17 amino acids. The CDR3 is CASSSRLAGGSSLEQYF. The CDR3 nucleotides read TGTGCCAGCAGCTCCCGACTAGCGGGAGGGTCTAGTCTCGAGCAGTACTTC.

The chain uses TRBV5-5 and TRBJ1-5; 9 bases fit TRBD1. J gave up 2 bases and V 2 bases, and 5 bases lay outside the gene matches. CDR3 length: 16 amino acids. CDR1 and CDR2 from the germline V gene are SGHKS and YYEKEE (reference sequence). This chain's CDR3 is CASSLQGAGGNQPQHF. DNA of the CDR3: TGTGCCAGCAGCTTACAGGGGGCTGGGGGCAATCAGCCCCAGCATTTT.

This chain's CDR3 is CASIKTGKVTEAFF. CDR3 nucleotide sequence: TGTGCCAGCATTAAGACAGGGAAAGTCACTGAAGCTTTCTTT. The chain carries TRBV2 and TRBJ1-1; 7 bases line up with TRBD1. This CDR3 has 14 residues. Trimming took 7 bases from V and 4 from J; bases not matched to a gene: 9. CDR1 is SNHLY, CDR2 FYNNEI, per germline.

The rearrangement uses TRBV30 and TRBJ2-1; D is perhaps TRBD1 or TRBD2 (6 bases each). There are 13 residues in the CDR3. Germline loops: CDR1 GTSNPN, CDR2 SVGIG (reference sequence). Between the trimmed V and J ends, which lost 0 bases and 12 bases, there was a span of 15 bases. In DNA, the CDR3 is TGTGCCTGGAGTGTACGAGGGGGGAGTGCGCAGTTCTTC. This translates into CAWSVRGGSAQFF.

The chain recombines TRBV30 with TRBJ1-1, with D perhaps TRBD1 (5 bases). The V end was cut by 4 bases, the J end by 3 bases, with 18 bases between. This CDR3 is 15 amino acids long. The germline CDR1 and CDR2 sequences are GTSNPN and SVGIG (reference sequence). For the CDR3, the DNA is TGTGCCTGGACCGCCCGGGGAAAGGGGCACACTGAAGCTTTCTTT. Residues: CAWTARGKGHTEAFF. Full variable domain (outside the CDR3, taken from reference TRBV30 and TRBJ1-1): SQTIHQWPATLVQPVGSPLSLECTVEGTSNPNLYWYRQAAGRGLQLLFYSVGIGQISSEVPQNLSASRPQDRQFILSSKKLLLSDSGFYLCAWTARGKGHTEAFFGQGTRLTVV.

The sample holds one count of this clone. A read error may account for a junction end that differs from germline. The sample holds other DNA sequences that translate to the same CDR3. The gene calls are TRBV10-3 and TRBJ1-1, with 7 bases aligning to TRBD1. The CDR3 spans 17 residues. The V gene's germline CDR1 is ENHRY and CDR2 SYGVKD. As DNA, the CDR3 is TGTGCCATCAGTGCTACGGGACAGAGTGAGATGAACACTGAGGCTTTCTTT. Translating gives CAISATGQSEMNTEAFF.

The rearrangement joins TRBV5-1 to TRBJ1-5; D call uncertain. The length of the CDR3 is 14 residues. Germline CDR1 is SGHRS and CDR2 is YFSETQ. The germline V and J ends were trimmed by 2 bases and 6 bases, with 12 bases remaining between them. The CDR3 loop reads CASSLMGAGQPQHF. DNA of the CDR3: TGCGCCAGCAGCTTAATGGGTGCCGGTCAGCCCCAGCATTTT.

The chain recombines TRBV30 with TRBJ2-1, with 10 bases aligning to TRBD2. Trimming took 0 bases from V and 10 from J; bases not matched to a gene: 6. The CDR3 runs 14 residues. Per germline, CDR1 GTSNPN and CDR2 SVGIG (reference sequence). DNA for the CDR3: TGTGCCTGGAGTGTAGGTAGCGGGAGGAGGGAGCAGTTCTTC. This codes for CAWSVGSGRREQFF.

J is TRBJ1-1 and V is TRBV6-1, with 9 bases lining up with TRBD1. Germline V gene sequence: CDR1 MNHNS, CDR2 SASEGT. The CDR3 is 14 amino acids. The V and J ends lost 7 bases and 5 bases, in that order; junction bases with no gene match: 8. The CDR3 sequence: CASIPQGAVTEAFF. As DNA, the CDR3 is TGTGCCAGCATTCCACAGGGGGCCGTGACTGAAGCTTTCTTT.

The chain couples TRBV7-8 to TRBJ1-3; 7 nucleotides align to TRBD1. CDR1 is SGHVS, CDR2 FQNEAQ, per germline. The CDR3 runs 16 residues. V shed 4 bases and J 0 bases; nucleotides not matched to a gene: 6. CDR3 loop: CASSSRQGSSGNTIYF. DNA for the CDR3: TGTGCCAGCAGCTCGAGACAGGGAAGCTCTGGAAACACCATATATTTT.

The V call is TRBV29-1, the J call TRBJ2-2; D unclear. The CDR3 length is 11 residues. The germline V gene encodes CDR1 SQVTM and CDR2 ANQGSEA. Deletions cut 4 bases from V and 7 bases from J, with 7 bases between. The CDR3 is CSVAGRGELFF. The CDR3 coding sequence is TGCAGCGTTGCGGGCCGCGGGGAGCTGTTTTTT.